The rows below give T cell receptor beta chains drawn from one sample of a study of blood T cell repertoires in COVID-19. The repertoire was sequenced with immunoSEQ multiplex PCR; TCRdb's copy has only in-frame clones and lacks some. The data contain 25,000 to 35,000 clones, around 93% of them singletons. The sequenced material came from peripheral blood. The source is a human donor with active COVID-19. The donor label of this sample is uncertain. Both conserved end residues are part of each CDR3. The D gene is left open where the match is weak. Where a row states a size, it is once, few, many or the class of an expanded clone; other rows omit it.

clone_size d_call j_call v_call cdr3_aa cdr3_nt
NA NA TRBJ2-3 TRBV28 CASSPTLGGGTDTQYF TGTGCCAGCAGTCCCACCCTCGGAGGGGGCACAGATACGCAGTATTTT
NA TRBD1 TRBJ2-7 TRBV11-3 CASSPRTGGSYEQYF TGTGCCAGCAGCCCCCGGACAGGGGGCTCTTACGAGCAGTACTTC
NA TRBD2 TRBJ2-5 TRBV5-6 CASSFGLAGQETQYF TGTGCCAGCAGCTTTGGACTAGCGGGCCAAGAGACCCAGTACTTC
NA TRBD1 TRBJ2-1 TRBV7-3 CASSSTGGVDNEQFF TGTGCCAGCAGCTCGACAGGGGGAGTCGACAATGAGCAGTTCTTC
few TRBD2 TRBJ2-3 TRBV4-2 CASSQDPRGGSWLYF TGTGCCAGCAGCCAAGATCCCCGCGGGGGGTCTTGGTTGTATTTT
NA NA TRBJ2-5 TRBV5-1 CASSSGGQETQYF TGCGCCAGCAGCTCCGGGGGCCAAGAGACCCAGTACTTC
NA NA TRBJ2-7 TRBV4-3 CASSQDWGGNYEQYF TGCGCCAGCAGCCAAGATTGGGGGGGCAACTACGAGCAGTACTTC
NA NA TRBJ2-7 TRBV24-1 CATSDTYNYEQYF TGTGCCACCAGTGATACTTATAACTACGAGCAGTACTTC
NA TRBD1 TRBJ2-7 TRBV27 CASSLSVLRTGLSYEQYF TGTGCCAGCAGTTTATCGGTGCTACGGACAGGGCTCTCCTACGAGCAGTACTTC
few TRBD1 TRBJ1-2 TRBV5-4 CASSRTGTNGYTF TGTGCCAGCAGCCGGACAGGGACGAATGGCTACACCTTC
NA NA TRBJ2-1 TRBV5-4 CASSPGLPTGNEQFF TGTGCCAGCAGCCCGGGACTTCCTACTGGGAATGAGCAGTTCTTC
NA TRBD2 TRBJ2-7 TRBV7-9 CASSLEGGFEQYF TGTGCCAGCAGCCTAGAGGGAGGGTTCGAGCAGTACTTC
NA NA TRBJ2-3 TRBV15 CATSRDLEDTQYF TGTGCCACCAGCAGAGATTTAGAAGATACGCAGTATTTT
NA TRBD1 TRBJ2-2 TRBV5-4 CASSLQGAGTGELFF TGTGCCAGCAGCTTGCAGGGGGCAGGCACCGGGGAGCTGTTTTTT
NA TRBD2 TRBJ2-5 TRBV7-2 CASSLRPGLAEQETQYF TGTGCCAGCAGCTTAAGGCCAGGACTAGCGGAACAAGAGACCCAGTACTTC
once NA TRBJ1-2 TRBV6-5 CASSSTGSRYTF TGTGCCAGCAGTTCGACAGGTTCGCGCTACACCTTC
NA NA TRBJ1-1 TRBV19 CASRRGYTEAFF TGTGCCAGTAGAAGGGGGTACACTGAAGCTTTCTTT
NA NA TRBJ2-7 TRBV29-1 CSVGPGGYEQYF TGCAGCGTTGGGCCAGGGGGGTACGAGCAGTACTTC
NA NA TRBJ1-1 TRBV7-3 CASSQDNLGPTEAFF TGTGCCAGCAGCCAGGACAACTTGGGGCCCACTGAAGCTTTCTTT
NA TRBD2 TRBJ2-1 TRBV7-3 CASSFTSGRMNEQFF TGTGCCAGCAGCTTCACTAGCGGGAGGATGAATGAGCAGTTCTTC
NA TRBD2 TRBJ2-1 TRBV6-5 CASSLGLAGDEQFF TGTGCCAGCAGTCTCGGACTAGCGGGGGATGAGCAGTTCTTC
NA TRBD2 TRBJ2-5 TRBV6-2/TRBV6-3 CASSYFSGEETQYF TGTGCCAGCAGTTACTTTAGCGGGGAAGAGACCCAGTACTTC
NA NA TRBJ2-4 TRBV4-3 CASSQDGVPKNIQYF TGCGCCAGCAGCCAAGACGGAGTCCCCAAAAACATTCAGTACTTC
NA TRBD1 TRBJ2-7 TRBV10-2 CASSGTGDEQYF TGCGCCAGCAGCGGGACAGGGGACGAGCAGTACTTC
few NA TRBJ1-5 TRBV3-1/TRBV3-2 CASSQSPSGNQPQHF TGTGCCAGCAGCCAAAGTCCGTCGGGCAATCAGCCCCAGCATTTT
NA NA TRBJ2-1 TRBV18 CASSPPPGLPNNEQFF TGTGCCAGCTCACCACCACCGGGACTTCCTAATAATGAGCAGTTCTTC
NA TRBD2 TRBJ2-1 TRBV27 CASISGSAYNEQFF TGTGCCAGCATTAGCGGGAGCGCCTACAATGAGCAGTTCTTC
NA TRBD2 TRBJ2-7 TRBV24-1 CATSDARLAVDEQYF TGTGCCACCAGTGATGCGCGACTAGCGGTGGACGAGCAGTACTTC
NA NA TRBJ2-1 TRBV7-9 CASSPGLPSHEQFF TGTGCCAGCAGCCCGGGACTTCCTTCCCATGAGCAGTTCTTC
NA TRBD2 TRBJ2-4 TRBV6-1 CASSEVKPSGGASVNIQYF TGTGCCAGCAGTGAAGTAAAACCCAGCGGGGGGGCCTCTGTAAACATTCAGTACTTC
NA TRBD2 TRBJ2-5 TRBV29-1 CSVDGAGGLVGETQYF TGCAGCGTTGATGGCGCGGGGGGGCTGGTAGGAGAGACCCAGTACTTC
NA NA TRBJ2-7 TRBV6-5 CASSLPSSHEQYF TGTGCCAGCAGTTTACCGAGTTCCCACGAGCAGTACTTC
NA TRBD2 TRBJ2-2 TRBV7-2 CASSLGTSGSTGELFF TGTGCCAGCAGCTTAGGGACTAGCGGGAGCACCGGGGAGCTGTTTTTT
NA TRBD1 TRBJ1-5 TRBV19 CASSILSTGRGLNQPQHF TGTGCCAGTAGTATTCTTTCGACAGGGAGAGGCCTAAATCAGCCCCAGCATTTT
NA TRBD1 TRBJ2-2 TRBV3-1/TRBV3-2 CASRDRAGTGELFF TGTGCCAGCAGAGACAGGGCCGGGACCGGGGAGCTGTTTTTT